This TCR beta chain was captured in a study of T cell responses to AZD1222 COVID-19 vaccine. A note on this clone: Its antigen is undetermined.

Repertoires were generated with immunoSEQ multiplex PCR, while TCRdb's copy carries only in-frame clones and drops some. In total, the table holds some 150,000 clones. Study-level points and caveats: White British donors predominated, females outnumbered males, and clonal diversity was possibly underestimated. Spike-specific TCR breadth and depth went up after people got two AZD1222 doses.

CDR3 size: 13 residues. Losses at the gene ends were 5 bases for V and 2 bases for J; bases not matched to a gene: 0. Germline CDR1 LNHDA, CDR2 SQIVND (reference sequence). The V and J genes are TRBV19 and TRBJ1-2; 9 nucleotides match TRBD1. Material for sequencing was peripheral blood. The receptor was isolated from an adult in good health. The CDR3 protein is CASSGQGNYGYTF. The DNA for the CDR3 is TGTGCCAGTAGTGGACAGGGGAACTATGGCTACACCTTC.